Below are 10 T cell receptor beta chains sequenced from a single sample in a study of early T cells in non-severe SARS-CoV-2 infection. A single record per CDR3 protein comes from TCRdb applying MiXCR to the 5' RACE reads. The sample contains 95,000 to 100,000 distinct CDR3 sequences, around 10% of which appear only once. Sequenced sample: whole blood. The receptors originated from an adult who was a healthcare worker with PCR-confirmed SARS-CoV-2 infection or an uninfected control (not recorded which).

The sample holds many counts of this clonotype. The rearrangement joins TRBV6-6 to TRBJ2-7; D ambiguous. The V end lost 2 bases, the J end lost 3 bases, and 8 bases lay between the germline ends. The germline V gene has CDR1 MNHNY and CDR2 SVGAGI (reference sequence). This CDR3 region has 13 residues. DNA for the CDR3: TGTGCCAGCAGTTACGAGGTGAGCTACGAGCAGTACTTC. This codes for CASSYEVSYEQYF.

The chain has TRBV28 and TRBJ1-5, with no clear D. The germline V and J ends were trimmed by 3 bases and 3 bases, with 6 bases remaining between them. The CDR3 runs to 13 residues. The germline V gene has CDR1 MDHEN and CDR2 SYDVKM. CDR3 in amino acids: CASSLLPNQPQHF. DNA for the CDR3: TGTGCCAGCAGTTTGCTACCCAATCAGCCCCAGCATTTT.

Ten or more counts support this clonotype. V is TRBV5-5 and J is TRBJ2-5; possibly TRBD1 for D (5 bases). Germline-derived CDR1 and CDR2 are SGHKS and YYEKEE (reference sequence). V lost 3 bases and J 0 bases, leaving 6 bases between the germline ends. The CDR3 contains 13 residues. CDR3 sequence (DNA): TGTGCCAGCAGCTCGACAGACCAAGAGACCCAGTACTTC. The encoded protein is CASSSTDQETQYF.

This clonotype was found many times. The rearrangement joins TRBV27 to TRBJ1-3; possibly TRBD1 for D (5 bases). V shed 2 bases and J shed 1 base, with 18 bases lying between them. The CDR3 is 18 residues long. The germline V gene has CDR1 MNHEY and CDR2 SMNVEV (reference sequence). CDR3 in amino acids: CASSLGARGPLSGNTIYF. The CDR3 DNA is TGTGCCAGCAGTTTAGGTGCAAGGGGCCCTCTTTCTGGAAACACCATATATTTT.

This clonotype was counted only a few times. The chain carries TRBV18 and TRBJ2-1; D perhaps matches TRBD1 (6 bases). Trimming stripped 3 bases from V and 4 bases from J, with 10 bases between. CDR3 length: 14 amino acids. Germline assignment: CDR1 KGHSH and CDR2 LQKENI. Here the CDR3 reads CASSPQTGYNEQFF. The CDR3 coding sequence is TGTGCCAGCTCACCGCAGACAGGATACAATGAGCAGTTCTTC. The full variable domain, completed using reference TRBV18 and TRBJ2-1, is NAGVMQNPRHLVRRRGQEARLRCSPMKGHSHVYWYRQLPEEGLKFMVYLQKENIIDESGMPKERFSAEFPKEGPSILRIQQVVRGDSAAYFCASSPQTGYNEQFFGPGTRLTVL.

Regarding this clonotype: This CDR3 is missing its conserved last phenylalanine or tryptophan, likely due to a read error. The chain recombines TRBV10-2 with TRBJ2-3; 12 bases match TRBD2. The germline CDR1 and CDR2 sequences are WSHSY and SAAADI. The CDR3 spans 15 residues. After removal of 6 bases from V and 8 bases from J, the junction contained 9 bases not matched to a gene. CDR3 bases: TGCGCCAGCAGCTCCGGGACTAGCGGGCCCCCTACGCAGTATATT. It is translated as CASSSGTSGPPTQYI.

In DNA, the CDR3 is TGCGCCAGCAGCTTTAACCCGGGCCCGACAGGGGAGACCCAGTACTTC. Its translation is CASSFNPGPTGETQYF. The rearrangement links TRBV5-1 to TRBJ2-5, with 7 bases matching TRBD1. CDR3 size: 16 residues. The trim removed 2 bases at V and 5 bases at J, leaving 12 bases unmatched. Germline loops: CDR1 SGHRS, CDR2 YFSETQ.

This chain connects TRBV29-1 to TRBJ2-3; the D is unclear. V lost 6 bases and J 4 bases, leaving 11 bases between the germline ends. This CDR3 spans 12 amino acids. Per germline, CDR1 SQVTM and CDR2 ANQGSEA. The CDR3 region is CSVNSIPDTQYF. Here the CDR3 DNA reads TGCAGCGTCAATAGTATCCCAGATACGCAGTATTTT.

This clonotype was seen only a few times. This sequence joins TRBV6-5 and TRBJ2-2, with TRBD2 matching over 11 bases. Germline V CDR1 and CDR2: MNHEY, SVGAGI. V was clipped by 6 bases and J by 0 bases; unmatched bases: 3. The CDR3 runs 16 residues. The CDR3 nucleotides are TGTGCCAGCAGCCGTAGCGGGGGGGCGAACACCGGGGAGCTGTTTTTT. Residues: CASSRSGGANTGELFF.

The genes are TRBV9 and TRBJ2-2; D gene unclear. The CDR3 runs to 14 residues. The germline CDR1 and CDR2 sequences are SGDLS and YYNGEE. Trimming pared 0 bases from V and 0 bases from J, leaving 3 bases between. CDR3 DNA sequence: TGTGCCAGCAGCGTAGTCTCGAACACCGGGGAGCTGTTTTTT. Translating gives CASSVVSNTGELFF. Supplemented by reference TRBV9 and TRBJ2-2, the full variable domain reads DSGVTQTPKHLITATGQRVTLRCSPRSGDLSVYWYQQSLDQGLQFLIQYYNGEERAKGNILERFSAQQFPDLHSELNLSSLELGDSALYFCASSVVSNTGELFFGEGSRLTVL.